This TCR beta chain appears in the sequencing data of a study of blood T cell repertoires in COVID-19. Study context: COVID-19 samples from acute and convalescent phases originated in the United States, Italy and Spain. Sources were T cells, B-cell-depleted T cells, or PBMCs; the material itself was cDNA or gDNA.

In the source study's methods: Estimated nucleated cell counts came from reference gene primer amplification. TCRdb's copy holds only in-frame clones and misses some; the assay was immunoSEQ multiplex PCR. D and trimming come from the DNA, and the V and J calls and clone size come from that table. The sample contains hundreds of thousands of clones, over 75% of which appear only once. Germline CDR1 reads SGHKS; CDR2 reads YYEKEE (reference sequence). The CDR3 extends over 15 amino acids. Trimming cost V 0 bases and J 8 bases; bases outside gene matches: 10. The TCR originated in a man between 18 and 35 years old with active or convalescent COVID-19. The chain has TRBV5-5 and TRBJ1-2; 7 positions agree with TRBD1. Sequences were obtained from peripheral blood. As DNA, the CDR3 is TGTGCCAGCAGCTTGGCCGGGTTAGGGGGCGTAGGCTACACCTTC. Amino acid sequence: CASSLAGLGGVGYTF.